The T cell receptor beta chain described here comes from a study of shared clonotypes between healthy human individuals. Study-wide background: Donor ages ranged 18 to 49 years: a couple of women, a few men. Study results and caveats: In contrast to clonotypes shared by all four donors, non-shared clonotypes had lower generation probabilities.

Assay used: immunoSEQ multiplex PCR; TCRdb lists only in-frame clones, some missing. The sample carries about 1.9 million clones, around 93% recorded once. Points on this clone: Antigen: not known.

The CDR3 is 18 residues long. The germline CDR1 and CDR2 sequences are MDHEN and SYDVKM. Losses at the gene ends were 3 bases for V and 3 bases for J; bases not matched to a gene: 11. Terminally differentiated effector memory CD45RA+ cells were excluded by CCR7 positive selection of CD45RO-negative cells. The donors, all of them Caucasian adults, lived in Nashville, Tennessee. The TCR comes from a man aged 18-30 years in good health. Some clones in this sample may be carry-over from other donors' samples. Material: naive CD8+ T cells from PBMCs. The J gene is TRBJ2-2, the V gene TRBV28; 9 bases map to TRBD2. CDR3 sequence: CASSFPPVAGVDTGELFF. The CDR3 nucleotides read TGTGCCAGCAGTTTCCCCCCCGTAGCGGGAGTCGACACCGGGGAGCTGTTTTTT. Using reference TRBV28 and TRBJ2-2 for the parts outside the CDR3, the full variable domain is DVKVTQSSRYLVKRTGEKVFLECVQDMDHENMFWYRQDPGLGLRLIYFSYDVKMKEKGDIPEGYSVSREKKERFSLILESASTNQTSMYLCASSFPPVAGVDTGELFFGEGSRLTVL.